A single TCR beta chain is shown here with its context. Data came from immunoSEQ multiplex PCR; TCRdb stores just in-frame clones and leaves some out. Of about 83,000 clones in the sample, 70% to 90% were seen once. The source of the sample is a study of blood T cell repertoires in COVID-19. The germline CDR1 and CDR2 sequences are SGHAT and FQNNGV. Trimming pared 1 base from V and 2 bases from J, leaving 7 bases between. The CDR3 extends over 14 amino acids. This TCR was sampled from a woman of 80 years or more in a cohort sampled during active or convalescent COVID-19. Sample: peripheral blood. The chain carries TRBV11-2 and TRBJ2-3; D is perhaps TRBD2 (5 bases). The CDR3 bases are TGTGCCAGCAGCTTAGGCGGACTCACAGATACGCAGTATTTT. As protein: CASSLGGLTDTQYF.